This T cell receptor beta chain is drawn from a study of immune characterization of retroperitoneal liposarcoma. V lost 6 bases to trimming and J lost 4 bases, with 15 bases between them. The CDR3 length is 14 residues. Germline-derived CDR1 and CDR2 are MNHEY and SMNVEV (reference sequence). This clonotype was recorded a few times. TCRdb re-analysed the PCR reads in MiXCR, keeping a single row per CDR3 protein. The repertoire holds several thousand distinct CDR3 sequences, with approximately 30% as singletons. This sequence originates from a male donor with retroperitoneal liposarcoma. The chain employs TRBV27 and TRBJ1-1; TRBD1 might be the D (5 bases). Sequenced: blood. The CDR3 reads CASSPGGRGTEAFF. For the CDR3, the DNA is TGTGCCAGCAGCCCGGGGGGAAGGGGCACTGAAGCTTTCTTT.